Sequencing of this T cell receptor (beta chain) was carried out in a study of cytomegalovirus exposure and HLA in healthy donors. Study summary: Among about 179 million T cells, an earlier analysis found approximately 110 million unique TCR beta sequences.

Both 60 Vbeta primers and 13 Jbeta primers went into the PCR. Profiling relied on immunoSEQ multiplex PCR, and the TCRdb table lists in-frame clones only, not all of them. The sample includes about 72,000 clones. Looked up from germline, CDR1 is KGHSH and CDR2 is LQKENI. The CDR3 spans 16 residues. Trimming cost V 3 bases and J 5 bases, with 16 bases left between them. The clonotype originates from a woman between 35 and 50 years old in good health and CMV-seropositive. Sequencing was performed on PBMCs. This chain uses TRBV18 with TRBJ1-4, with D maybe TRBD1 (6 bases). The CDR3 sequence is CASSPSVWTENEKLFF. CDR3 DNA sequence: TGTGCCAGCTCACCCTCCGTGTGGACAGAGAATGAAAAACTGTTTTTT.